The 24 T cell receptor beta chains in this list originate from one sample, sequenced in a study of blood T cell repertoires in COVID-19. Some clones are missing from TCRdb's copy, which holds only in-frame ones; the method was immunoSEQ multiplex PCR. The table has 250,000 or so clones, 85% to 95% seen once. Sequencing used PBMCs or T cells enriched from blood (not recorded which). These receptors all stem from a man between 35 and 55 years old who had been exposed to COVID-19.

The chain carries TRBV7-2 and TRBJ1-5, with a weak D call TRBD1 (6 bases). The CDR3 is 15 residues long. From germline, CDR1 is SGHTA and CDR2 FQGNSA. V lost 4 bases and J lost 4, with 14 bases in between. For the CDR3, the DNA is TGTGCCAGCAGCTCACAGGGTAGTGGGAATCAGCCCCAGCATTTT. It translates to CASSSQGSGNQPQHF.

V gene TRBV25-1 combines with J gene TRBJ1-2; possible D gene TRBD1, 5 bases. This CDR3 region has 13 residues. Trimming took 2 bases from V and 8 from J, leaving 12 bases between them. Germline V gives CDR1 MGHDK, CDR2 SYGVNS. The DNA of the CDR3 is TGTGCCAGCAGTGAAGGGGCCTCCGGAGGCTACACCTTC. This translates into CASSEGASGGYTF.

The DNA of the CDR3 is TGTGCCAGCAGCCTCCGTACCGCGGGCCCCGGGGAGCTGTTTTTT. It specifies CASSLRTAGPGELFF. The rearrangement uses TRBV3-1 (or the pseudogene TRBV3-2) and TRBJ2-2, with D perhaps TRBD2 (5 bases). The CDR3 totals 15 residues. Trimming pared 4 bases from V and 6 bases from J, leaving 15 bases between. Germline V gene sequence: CDR1 LGHDT, CDR2 YNNKEL (reference sequence).

V usage is TRBV11-2 and J usage is TRBJ1-5; D not certain. The CDR3 contains 13 residues. V lost 1 base, J lost 4 bases, and 5 bases lay in between. CDR1 and CDR2 from the germline V gene are SGHAT and FQNNGV. CDR3 sequence reads: CASSLGHNQPQHF. As DNA, the CDR3 is TGTGCCAGCAGCTTAGGTCATAATCAGCCCCAGCATTTT.

This rearrangement joins TRBV19 to TRBJ1-4; a possible D gene is TRBD1 (5 bases). Germline V gene sequence: CDR1 LNHDA, CDR2 SQIVND (reference sequence). The CDR3 totals 14 residues. V was shortened by 3 bases and J by 5 bases, with 10 bases between the two germline ends. Here the CDR3 reads CASSMGQWNEKLFF. CDR3 DNA: TGTGCCAGTAGTATGGGGCAGTGGAATGAAAAACTGTTTTTT.

J is TRBJ2-7 and V is TRBV4-3; D might be TRBD2 (6 bases). V was pared by 0 bases and J by 0 bases, with 15 bases between. In germline, CDR1 is LGHNA, CDR2 YSLEER. The CDR3 has 17 amino acids. The CDR3 bases are TGCGCCAGCAGCCAAGAACTCCGGCGGGGTGACTCCTACGAGCAGTACTTC. Its translation: CASSQELRRGDSYEQYF.

The rearrangement links TRBV3-1 (or the pseudogene TRBV3-2) to TRBJ2-7; D not certain. This CDR3 has 9 amino acids. The V gene's germline CDR1 is LGHDT and CDR2 YNNKEL (reference sequence). The ends were cut back, 2 bases at V and 9 bases at J, with 2 bases in the middle. CDR3 sequence (DNA): TGTGCCAGCAGCCAACGGCAGTACTTC. It codes for CASSQRQYF.

The chain employs TRBV5-1 and TRBJ2-5; D possibly corresponds to TRBD1 (5 bases). This CDR3 spans 12 amino acids. CDR1 is SGHRS and CDR2 is YFSETQ in the germline V gene. V lost 0 bases and J 9 bases, leaving 9 bases between the germline ends. CDR3 residues: CASSLATGPQYF. CDR3 nucleotide sequence: TGCGCCAGCAGCTTGGCCACAGGCCCCCAGTACTTC.

This clone was observed a handful of times. J is TRBJ1-3 and V is TRBV5-8, with 8 bases aligning to TRBD1. The germline CDR1 and CDR2 sequences are SGHTS and YDEGEE. The CDR3 covers 14 residues. Trimming removed 5 bases from V and 3 bases from J; junction bases left unmatched: 4. The CDR3 sequence: CASSFDRGGNTIYF. CDR3 coding DNA: TGTGCCAGCAGTTTTGACAGGGGTGGAAACACCATATATTTT.

The genes are TRBV4-2 and TRBJ2-5; TRBD2 aligns across 8 bases. The J segment lost 0 bases and the V segment lost 1 base, leaving 7 bases of the junction unmatched. The CDR3 length is 17 residues. The germline V gene encodes CDR1 LGHNA and CDR2 YNFKEQ. This CDR3 reads CASSQVSGAGYQETQYF. In nucleotides, the CDR3 is TGTGCCAGCAGCCAAGTTAGCGGGGCAGGGTACCAAGAGACCCAGTACTTC.

The chain is built from TRBV6-6 and TRBJ2-1, with TRBD2 matching 10 bases. This CDR3 has 15 residues. J lost 7 bases, V lost 6 bases, and 9 bases had no gene match. CDR1 MNHNY and CDR2 SVGAGI come from the germline V gene (reference sequence). The CDR3 sequence is CASSYRTSGENEQFF. DNA for the CDR3: TGTGCCAGCAGCTACCGGACTAGCGGAGAGAATGAGCAGTTCTTC.

This rearrangement joins TRBV10-2 to TRBJ2-7; 13 nucleotides align to TRBD2. The length of the CDR3 is 14 residues. The germline gives CDR1 WSHSY, CDR2 SAAADI. V was clipped by 7 bases and J by 3 bases; unmatched bases: 3. The CDR3 region is CASKLAGGDYEQYF. The CDR3 DNA follows: TGCGCCAGCAAACTAGCGGGAGGGGACTACGAGCAGTACTTC.

The chain employs TRBV5-4 and TRBJ2-1; D is possibly TRBD1 (5 bases). This CDR3 is 16 amino acids long. The germline V gene encodes CDR1 SGHNT and CDR2 YYREEE (reference sequence). V was shortened by 3 bases and J by 1 base, with 14 bases between the two germline ends. In DNA form, the CDR3 reads TGTGCCAGCAGCTCTGGACAAACGACTTCCTACAATGAGCAGTTCTTC. It yields the protein CASSSGQTTSYNEQFF.

V is TRBV4-1 and J is TRBJ2-1; 9 nucleotides agree with TRBD2. The V segment lost 3 bases and the J segment 5 bases; nucleotides outside the gene matches: 11. This CDR3 comprises 17 residues. CDR1 is MGHRA and CDR2 is YSYEKL in the germline V gene. CDR3 in DNA: TGCGCCAGCAGCCATCGGGTAGCGGGAGCTAGGAACAATGAGCAGTTCTTC. Translated: CASSHRVAGARNNEQFF.

This clone was detected only once. The rearrangement uses TRBV6-5 and TRBJ1-5; 7 bases are shared with TRBD1. The length of the CDR3 is 13 residues. Losses at the gene ends were 6 bases for V and 6 bases for J; bases not matched to a gene: 5. Germline V lookup: CDR1 MNHEY, CDR2 SVGAGI. This CDR3 reads CASRLDRVQPQHF. DNA for the CDR3: TGTGCCAGCAGACTCGACAGGGTTCAGCCCCAGCATTTT.

V is TRBV7-8 and J is TRBJ1-5; 7 nucleotides line up with TRBD1. This CDR3 has 16 amino acids. The V segment lost 5 bases and the J segment 8 bases; nucleotides outside the gene matches: 15. The germline V gene encodes CDR1 SGHVS and CDR2 FQNEAQ. The CDR3 protein is CASSPKEGALTEPQHF. For the CDR3, the DNA is TGTGCCAGCAGCCCCAAAGAGGGGGCGTTAACGGAGCCCCAGCATTTT.

The sample holds one count of this clone. The chain employs TRBV28 and TRBJ1-2, with 10 bases fitting TRBD1. Germline CDR1 and CDR2: MDHEN and SYDVKM. Trimming cost V 6 bases and J 8 bases; bases outside gene matches: 3. The CDR3 extends over 12 amino acids. In DNA form, the CDR3 reads TGTGCCAGCAGCGACAGGGGGCGAGGCTACACCTTC. Its protein is CASSDRGRGYTF.

This clone was observed many times. The gene calls are TRBV12-5 and TRBJ2-7; no definite D call. Trimming shortened V by 3 bases and J by 2 bases, and 8 bases separated the two germline ends. This CDR3 comprises 13 residues. Germline CDR1 LGHNT, CDR2 FRNRAP. CDR3 coding DNA: TGTGCTAGTGGTTTTCGAGGAGCCTACGAGCAGTACTTC. Translating it yields CASGFRGAYEQYF.

The chain combines TRBV6-5 with TRBJ2-2; maybe TRBD1 (6 bases). The V and J ends lost 6 bases and 6 bases respectively, with 17 bases between them. Germline loops: CDR1 MNHEY, CDR2 SVGAGI. This CDR3 region has 15 residues. DNA for the CDR3: TGTGCCAGCAGCCGCTCCTCACAGGGTCCCGGGGAGCTGTTTTTT. Amino acids: CASSRSSQGPGELFF.

The chain recombines TRBV7-9 with TRBJ2-7, with TRBD2 identical over 13 bases. J was trimmed by 0 bases and V by 8 bases; bases with no gene match: 10. The V gene's germline CDR1 is SEHNR and CDR2 FQNEAQ (reference sequence). The CDR3 runs 17 residues. In DNA form, the CDR3 reads TGTGCCAGCCGTCAACTGGGACTAGCGGGACACTCCTACGAGCAGTACTTC. This encodes CASRQLGLAGHSYEQYF.

V usage is TRBV21-1 and J usage is TRBJ2-7; TRBD1 was called by the table and not checked on the DNA. TRBV21-1 is a pseudogene. The CDR3 has 16 residues. The DNA for the CDR3 is TGTGCCAGCAGCAAAGGAGGGGGCGAAAACTCCTACGAGCAGTACTTC. This encodes CASSKGGGENSYEQYF.

V is TRBV4-2 and J is TRBJ2-1; TRBD2 agrees at 14 bases. Germline V lookup: CDR1 LGHNA, CDR2 YNFKEQ. J gave up 7 bases and V 3 bases, and 8 bases lay outside the gene matches. The CDR3 has 17 amino acids. The chain's CDR3 is CASSHSGGTSGSNEQFF. The CDR3 DNA sequence: TGTGCCAGCAGCCACTCAGGCGGGACTAGCGGGAGTAATGAGCAGTTCTTC.

In its sample, this clone was seen once. This chain joins TRBV11-1 and TRBJ1-2; tentatively, D is TRBD1 (6 bases). Trimming cost V 4 bases and J 6 bases, with 9 bases left between them. This CDR3 comprises 12 residues. Germline CDR1 is SGHAT and CDR2 is FQDESV (reference sequence). CDR3 coding DNA: TGTGCCAGCAGCTCCTACAGGGATGGCTACACCTTC. Its translation is CASSSYRDGYTF.

The CDR3 nucleotides read TGCGCCAGCAGCACACCAGGAGCGGGTAGATCCTACAATGAGCAGTTCTTC. It is translated as CASSTPGAGRSYNEQFF. The chain has TRBV5-1 and TRBJ2-1, with TRBD2 as a possible D gene (6 bases). V lost 4 bases to trimming and J lost 1 base, with 18 bases between them. CDR1 is SGHRS and CDR2 is YFSETQ in the germline V gene. CDR3 length equals 17 residues.